Shown below are 23 T cell receptor beta chains from a single sample sequenced in a study of memory B cells and T cells in multiple sclerosis. CFSE-dim autoproliferating and CFSE-high non-proliferating T cells from unstimulated culture were sequenced separately. Roughly 5x10^7 CFSE-labeled PBMCs were cultured 6 to 7 days unstimulated, then replicate wells were pooled. Using immunoSEQ multiplex PCR, the repertoire was profiled, and TCRdb retains in-frame clones only, with some absent. The sample lists around 50,000 clones; approximately 80% were seen once. Their antigen targets remain unknown. Sequences were obtained from PBMCs from blood kept in culture. The receptor source for this set is a human donor with multiple sclerosis.

The DNA for the CDR3 is TGTGCCAGTATAGAGACTCATAGCAATCAGCCCCAGCATTTT. As protein: CASIETHSNQPQHF. V usage is TRBV19 and J usage is TRBJ1-5; D is undetermined. This CDR3 spans 14 amino acids. The germline V and J ends were trimmed by 7 bases and 0 bases, with 10 bases remaining between them. The germline V gene has CDR1 LNHDA and CDR2 SQIVND (reference sequence).

This clone was seen just once. The chain carries TRBV9 and TRBJ1-2, with D unclear. Trimming took off 5 bases at V and 6 bases at J, with 11 bases between the two ends. Germline V gene data show CDR1 as SGDLS and CDR2 as YYNGEE. There are 12 residues in the CDR3. The CDR3 reads CASSAQDHGYTF. The CDR3 bases are TGTGCCAGCAGTGCCCAGGACCATGGCTACACCTTC.

The rearrangement links TRBV5-1 to TRBJ2-7; 7 bases are a match to TRBD2. This CDR3 spans 15 amino acids. Germline V gives CDR1 SGHRS, CDR2 YFSETQ. J lost 3 bases, V lost 0 bases, and 6 bases had no gene match. This chain's CDR3 is CASSLAGLVHYEQYF. The CDR3 bases are TGCGCCAGCAGCTTGGCCGGACTAGTGCACTACGAGCAGTACTTC. Full variable domain (missing parts from reference TRBV5-1 and TRBJ2-7): KAGVTQTPRYLIKTRGQQVTLSCSPISGHRSVSWYQQTPGQGLQFLFEYFSETQRNKGNFPGRFSGRQFSNSRSEMNVSTLELGDSALYLCASSLAGLVHYEQYFGPGTRLTVT.

The chain joins TRBV27 to TRBJ1-2, with TRBD1 matching 7 bases. The junction had 4 bases not matched to a gene; V was cut back by 4 bases and J by 5 bases. The germline CDR1 and CDR2 sequences are MNHEY and SMNVEV (reference sequence). The CDR3 loop spans 13 amino acids. The CDR3 is CASSSLQGYGYTF. Here the CDR3 DNA reads TGTGCCAGCAGTTCGTTACAGGGGTATGGCTACACCTTC.

The rearrangement joins TRBV7-2 to TRBJ1-2; a possible D gene is TRBD1 (5 bases). Trimming cost V 2 bases and J 4 bases, with 11 bases left between them. The CDR3 runs 14 residues. Germline-derived CDR1 and CDR2 are SGHTA and FQGNSA. The CDR3 loop reads CASSLPGRIYGYTF. Written as DNA, the CDR3 is TGTGCCAGCAGCTTACCGGGACGGATCTATGGCTACACCTTC.

The rearrangement joins TRBV2 to TRBJ1-3; 9 nucleotides align to TRBD1. The CDR3 extends over 15 amino acids. CDR1 and CDR2 from the germline V gene are SNHLY and FYNNEI. V lost 10 bases, J lost 0 bases, and 7 bases stayed unmatched. The CDR3 DNA sequence: TGTGCCACAGGGGACAGGGCAGTCTCTGGAAACACCATATATTTT. This encodes CATGDRAVSGNTIYF.

This chain connects TRBV30 to TRBJ1-2; maybe TRBD1 (5 bases). The germline CDR1 and CDR2 sequences are GTSNPN and SVGIG (reference sequence). The CDR3 has 13 amino acids. V lost 2 bases and J 8 bases, leaving 15 bases between the germline ends. The CDR3 sequence: CAWSSRTRGGYTF. The CDR3, as DNA: TGTGCCTGGAGTTCACGCACCCGGGGCGGCTACACCTTC.

V and J are TRBV27 and TRBJ2-2, with 11 nucleotides matching TRBD1. The V segment lost 0 bases and the J segment 4 bases; nucleotides outside the gene matches: 7. CDR3 length: 18 amino acids. Germline-derived CDR1 and CDR2 are MNHEY and SMNVEV (reference sequence). This CDR3 reads CASSLSVFGTGGTGELFF. In nucleotides, the CDR3 is TGTGCCAGCAGTTTATCGGTTTTCGGGACAGGGGGCACCGGGGAGCTGTTTTTT.

This clone was detected only once. The chain combines TRBV27 with TRBJ1-6, with TRBD1 matching over 10 bases. This CDR3 contains 15 residues. The J segment lost 9 bases and the V segment lost 3 bases, leaving 5 bases of the junction unmatched. The germline gives CDR1 MNHEY, CDR2 SMNVEV (reference sequence). This chain's CDR3 is CASSFTGTGVSPLHF. The CDR3 DNA is TGTGCCAGCAGTTTTACCGGGACAGGGGTTTCACCCCTCCACTTT.

The V gene is TRBV5-1, the J gene TRBJ2-3, with D unclear. In germline, CDR1 is SGHRS, CDR2 YFSETQ. V shed 4 bases and J shed 4 bases, with 10 bases lying between them. This CDR3 comprises 13 residues. The chain's CDR3 is CASSPEPADTQYF. DNA of the CDR3: TGCGCCAGCAGCCCGGAGCCGGCAGATACGCAGTATTTT.

The J gene is TRBJ2-1, the V gene TRBV9, with 7 bases fitting TRBD2. J lost 8 bases, V lost 0 bases, and 8 bases had no gene match. This CDR3 is 15 amino acids long. Germline V gene data show CDR1 as SGDLS and CDR2 as YYNGEE. The CDR3 protein is CASSVGLAVPDEQFF. CDR3 sequence (DNA): TGTGCCAGCAGCGTAGGGCTAGCGGTTCCGGATGAGCAGTTCTTC.

The chain carries TRBV7-8 and TRBJ1-4; TRBD1 might be the D (5 bases). V was cut by 2 bases and J by 8 bases, with 9 bases left in between. The CDR3 length is 13 residues. Germline assignment: CDR1 SGHVS and CDR2 FQNEAQ. CDR3 DNA: TGTGCCAGCAGCTTAAGGGGCGGAGAAAAACTGTTTTTT. This encodes CASSLRGGEKLFF.

The rearrangement uses TRBV28 and TRBJ2-7, with D possibly TRBD1 on 6 matching bases. The V end was cut by 5 bases, the J end by 6 bases, with 14 bases between. Germline lookup yields CDR1 MDHEN and CDR2 SYDVKM. The CDR3 is 13 residues long. The CDR3 DNA reads as TGTGCCAGCAGTCCCCTGAGGGGGAGCGAGCAGTACTTC. It encodes CASSPLRGSEQYF.

The CDR3 nucleotides are TGTGCCAGCAGCGCGGACAGCCACTCCCTCTACGAGCAGTACTTC. This codes for CASSADSHSLYEQYF. The genes are TRBV5-4 and TRBJ2-7, with D possibly matching TRBD1 (6 bases). CDR1 is SGHNT and CDR2 is YYREEE in the germline V gene (reference sequence). This CDR3 has 15 amino acids. Trimming pared 4 bases from V and 3 bases from J, leaving 17 bases between.

The V call is TRBV18, the J call TRBJ2-7; D is unresolved. V lost 3 bases, J lost 4 bases, and 16 bases lay in between. The length of the CDR3 is 15 residues. The germline gives CDR1 KGHSH, CDR2 LQKENI. The chain's CDR3 is CASSPYIGELYEQYF. In DNA, the CDR3 is TGTGCCAGCTCACCCTACATTGGAGAGCTATACGAGCAGTACTTC.

V usage is TRBV6-1 and J usage is TRBJ1-3; D call uncertain. In germline, CDR1 is MNHNS, CDR2 SASEGT. The CDR3 is made up of 13 amino acids. The V end lost 1 base, the J end lost 1 base, and 2 bases lay between the germline ends. This CDR3 is CASSEGSGNTIYF. CDR3 DNA sequence: TGTGCCAGCAGTGAAGGTTCTGGAAACACCATATATTTT.

This clone was recorded a few times. J is TRBJ1-1 and V is TRBV2; no clear D gene. V was trimmed by 6 bases and J by 5 bases, leaving 10 bases between them. The length of the CDR3 is 12 residues. CDR1 is SNHLY and CDR2 is FYNNEI in the germline V gene. The CDR3 spells CASRHTGTEAFF. The CDR3 DNA is TGTGCCAGCAGACACACGGGTACTGAAGCTTTCTTT.

The chain links TRBV28 to TRBJ1-6; D is perhaps TRBD1 (6 bases). V was trimmed by 4 bases and J by 10 bases, leaving 14 bases between them. Germline CDR1 reads MDHEN; CDR2 reads SYDVKM. This CDR3 is 14 amino acids long. The CDR3 protein is CASSYTGFRSPLHF. The CDR3 region has the DNA TGTGCCAGCAGTTATACAGGGTTTAGATCACCCCTCCACTTT.

The chain has TRBV6-5 and TRBJ1-1; the D gene is possibly TRBD1 (5 bases). CDR1 MNHEY and CDR2 SVGAGI come from the germline V gene. The CDR3 runs to 11 residues. V lost 8 bases and J lost 1, with 5 bases in between. The chain's CDR3 is CASQGNTEAFF. DNA for the CDR3: TGTGCCAGCCAGGGGAACACTGAAGCTTTCTTT.

The chain has TRBV6-5 and TRBJ2-5; D gene ambiguous. From germline, CDR1 is MNHEY and CDR2 SVGAGI. Trimming removed 1 base at V and 2 bases at J, with 14 bases between. The CDR3 spans 16 residues. DNA for the CDR3: TGTGCCAGCAGTTACTTCCCCTACAAACAACAAGAGACCCAGTACTTC. Translating it yields CASSYFPYKQQETQYF.

This chain connects TRBV18 to TRBJ1-1; TRBD1 might be the D (5 bases). V was cut by 8 bases and J by 1 base, with 11 bases left in between. The length of the CDR3 is 13 residues. Germline V lookup: CDR1 KGHSH, CDR2 LQKENI. The CDR3 DNA is TGTGCCAGCCAGGCGGGGCAGAACACTGAAGCTTTCTTT. The encoded protein is CASQAGQNTEAFF. The full variable domain, in which reference TRBV18 and TRBJ1-1 provide the parts outside the CDR3, is NAGVMQNPRHLVRRRGQEARLRCSPMKGHSHVYWYRQLPEEGLKFMVYLQKENIIDESGMPKERFSAEFPKEGPSILRIQQVVRGDSAAYFCASQAGQNTEAFFGQGTRLTVV.

The chain carries TRBV5-4 and TRBJ2-3; TRBD2 matches at 14 bases. The CDR3 totals 17 residues. CDR1 SGHNT and CDR2 YYREEE come from the germline V gene (reference sequence). After removal of 3 bases from V and 3 bases from J, the junction contained 6 bases not matched to a gene. CDR3 nucleotides: TGTGCCAGCAGCTCGGGACTAGCGGGGGTCGGGACAGATACGCAGTATTTT. Its protein product is CASSSGLAGVGTDTQYF.

The chain joins TRBV7-9 to TRBJ2-1; D is ambiguous. Trimming took 0 bases from V and 10 from J, leaving 22 bases between them. Germline lookup yields CDR1 SEHNR and CDR2 FQNEAQ (reference sequence). This CDR3 has 17 amino acids. The CDR3 sequence is CASSLATLVDSGGEQFF. CDR3 sequence (DNA): TGTGCCAGCAGCTTAGCGACGTTGGTAGATTCCGGCGGCGAGCAGTTCTTC. The complete variable domain, with remaining parts taken from reference TRBV7-9 and TRBJ2-1, reads DTGVSQNPRHKITKRGQNVTFRCDPISEHNRLYWYRQTLGQGPEFLTYFQNEAQLEKSRLLSDRFSAERPKGSFSTLEIQRTEQGDSAMYLCASSLATLVDSGGEQFFGPGTRLTVL.